This is a list of T cell receptor beta chains from one sample in a study of blood T cell repertoires in COVID-19. Only in-frame clones appear in the TCRdb table, and some are missing; sequencing was by immunoSEQ multiplex PCR. Among around 140,000 clones listed, roughly four fifths were seen once. Input material: peripheral blood. The receptors derive from a human donor with acute or convalescent COVID-19. The donor label of this sample is uncertain. CDR3s include the opening cysteine and the closing phenylalanine or tryptophan. D genes are given only for firm matches. For some rows the clone size is stated as once, few or many, or as a class when expanded; others skip it.

>TRBJ1-6|TRBD1|NA|TRBV6-1
CASSETGGRISPLHF
TGTGCCAGCAGTGAAACAGGGGGCCGAATTTCACCCCTCCACTTT
>TRBJ1-3|NA|NA|TRBV29-1
CSVQGHGDGNTIYF
TGCAGCGTCCAGGGGCACGGGGATGGAAACACCATATATTTT
>TRBJ2-3|TRBD2|NA|TRBV10-1
CASSLAGPTDTQYF
TGCGCCAGCAGCCTAGCGGGACCCACAGATACGCAGTATTTT
>TRBJ1-1|NA|NA|TRBV3-1/TRBV3-2
CASSLAGSTEAFF
TGTGCCAGCAGCCTGGCCGGGAGCACTGAAGCTTTCTTT
>TRBJ2-3|NA|NA|TRBV30
CAWSVSTGRSTDTQYF
TGTGCCTGGAGTGTGTCTACAGGTAGGAGCACAGATACGCAGTATTTT
>TRBJ1-1|NA|NA|TRBV11-2
CASSARRTGRMTEAFF
TGTGCCAGCAGCGCCAGACGAACAGGGCGGATGACTGAAGCTTTCTTT
>TRBJ2-1|TRBD2|NA|TRBV11-2
CASSFGAGGNVNEQFF
TGTGCCAGCAGCTTCGGCGCGGGGGGCAACGTAAATGAGCAGTTCTTC
>TRBJ1-5|TRBD1|NA|TRBV7-9
CASTLTGAQPQHF
TGTGCCAGCACCCTGACAGGGGCTCAGCCCCAGCATTTT
>TRBJ2-5|TRBD1|NA|TRBV4-2
CASSQDLRGLGETQYF
TGTGCCAGCAGCCAAGACCTCAGGGGGCTGGGCGAGACCCAGTACTTC
>TRBJ2-5|NA|NA|TRBV5-6
CASSLDRGLGAQYF
TGTGCCAGCAGCTTGGACAGGGGACTTGGGGCCCAGTACTTC
>TRBJ1-1|TRBD1|NA|TRBV18
CASSPKGQGNTEAFF
TGTGCCAGCTCACCAAAGGGACAGGGGAACACTGAAGCTTTCTTT
>TRBJ2-1|TRBD2|NA|TRBV6-5
CASSFSGLAGNNEQFF
TGTGCCAGCAGTTTCTCTGGACTAGCGGGGAACAATGAGCAGTTCTTC
>TRBJ1-3|NA|NA|TRBV6-6
CASSPGQLGNTIYF
TGTGCCAGCAGTCCAGGACAGCTGGGAAACACCATATATTTT
>TRBJ1-1|NA|NA|TRBV11-3
CASSLVRNTEAFF
TGTGCCAGCAGCTTAGTCAGGAACACTGAAGCTTTCTTT
>TRBJ1-1|NA|NA|TRBV7-2
CASSLGQGNTEAFF
TGTGCCAGCAGCTTAGGGCAGGGGAACACTGAAGCTTTCTTT
>TRBJ2-7|TRBD1|once|TRBV11-1
CASSSTGNRNEQYF
TGTGCCAGCAGCTCGACAGGGAATCGGAACGAGCAGTACTTC
>TRBJ2-5|TRBD1|once|TRBV6-2/TRBV6-3
CASSYETTGGGGETQYF
TGTGCCAGCAGTTACGAAACGACAGGGGGAGGTGGGGAGACCCAGTACTTC
>TRBJ1-2|NA|NA|TRBV7-9
CASSFSTIRGETGYTF
TGTGCCAGCAGCTTTAGTACCATACGAGGTGAAACTGGCTACACCTTC
>TRBJ1-2|NA|NA|TRBV12-3/TRBV12-4
CASSLASTGGYTF
TGTGCCAGCAGTTTAGCCTCGACGGGGGGCTACACCTTC
>TRBJ1-1|TRBD1|NA|TRBV7-2
CASTLDRVGTEAFF
TGTGCCAGCACCCTAGACAGGGTGGGAACTGAAGCTTTCTTT
>TRBJ1-1|NA|NA|TRBV5-1
CASSSDSLNTEAFF
TGCGCCAGCAGCTCGGACAGTCTGAACACTGAAGCTTTCTTT
>TRBJ1-1|TRBD1|once|TRBV6-2/TRBV6-3
CASSPRGDTEAFF
TGTGCCAGCAGCCCCAGGGGGGACACTGAAGCTTTCTTT
>TRBJ1-2|TRBD1|NA|TRBV11-2
CASSLEAGGHYGYTF
TGTGCCAGCAGCTTAGAGGCAGGGGGGCACTATGGCTACACCTTC
>TRBJ2-2|TRBD1|once|TRBV5-1
CASSFRQGPTGELFF
TGCGCCAGCAGCTTTAGACAGGGGCCGACCGGGGAGCTGTTTTTT
>TRBJ1-5|NA|NA|TRBV6-5
CASSSRPNLPQHF
TGTGCCAGCAGTTCCAGGCCGAATCTGCCCCAGCATTTT
>TRBJ2-7|NA|NA|TRBV20-1
CSASRPGFSYEQYF
TGCAGTGCTAGTAGGCCAGGTTTTTCCTACGAGCAGTACTTC
>TRBJ2-7|TRBD1|NA|TRBV5-1
CASSLEGQGVHEQYF
TGCGCCAGCAGCTTGGAGGGACAGGGGGTTCACGAGCAGTACTTC
>TRBJ2-7|NA|NA|TRBV15
CATSRFSGYEQYF
TGTGCCACCAGCAGATTTTCCGGTTACGAGCAGTACTTC
>TRBJ1-1|NA|NA|TRBV6-1
CASSETRPHRAFF
TGTGCCAGCAGTGAGACCCGCCCGCACAGGGCTTTCTTT
>TRBJ1-2|NA|NA|TRBV7-2
CASSLGLWEGGYTF
TGTGCCAGCAGCTTAGGACTGTGGGAGGGCGGCTACACCTTC
>TRBJ1-5|NA|NA|TRBV6-5
CASRRQGWQPQHF
TGTGCCAGCCGTAGGCAGGGGTGGCAGCCCCAGCATTTT
>TRBJ1-4|TRBD1|NA|TRBV29-1
CSVVARARGHEKLFF
TGCAGCGTTGTGGCCAGGGCCAGGGGGCACGAAAAACTGTTTTTT
>TRBJ2-7|TRBD2|few|TRBV5-6
CASSFRGLAGGLEQYF
TGTGCCAGCAGCTTTCGAGGACTAGCGGGGGGGCTCGAGCAGTACTTC
>TRBJ2-3|NA|NA|TRBV7-2
CASSPRGASTDTQYF
TGTGCCAGCAGCCCACGGGGGGCGAGCACAGATACGCAGTATTTT
>TRBJ2-5|NA|NA|TRBV4-1
CASSQDPHGGAQETQYF
TGCGCCAGCAGCCAAGATCCCCATGGGGGGGCCCAAGAGACCCAGTACTTC
>TRBJ1-5|NA|NA|TRBV6-4
CASSETRNQPQHF
TGTGCCAGCAGTGAAACTCGGAATCAGCCCCAGCATTTT
>TRBJ2-3|NA|NA|TRBV7-2
CASSSLGVADTQYF
TGTGCCAGCAGCTCCCTCGGTGTCGCAGATACGCAGTATTTT
>TRBJ2-3|NA|NA|TRBV4-1
CASSQDGSQLSTDTQYF
TGCGCCAGCAGCCAAGATGGTAGTCAACTTTCCACAGATACGCAGTATTTT
>TRBJ1-2|TRBD1|NA|TRBV6-5
CASSRQGGDYGYTF
TGTGCCAGCAGCAGACAGGGTGGCGACTATGGCTACACCTTC
>TRBJ1-4|TRBD1|NA|TRBV7-9
CASSLRDRGEEKLFF
TGTGCCAGCAGCTTACGGGACAGGGGGGAAGAAAAACTGTTTTTT
>TRBJ1-2|TRBD1|NA|TRBV3-1/TRBV3-2
CASSPWTGEAMGYTF
TGTGCCAGCAGCCCATGGACAGGGGAAGCCATGGGCTACACCTTC
>TRBJ1-5|NA|NA|TRBV19
CASNQYRDSNQPQHF
TGTGCCAGTAATCAGTACAGGGATAGCAATCAGCCCCAGCATTTT
>TRBJ1-1|TRBD1|NA|TRBV5-1
CASSLGQGEAFF
TGCGCCAGCAGCCTGGGACAGGGTGAAGCTTTCTTT
>TRBJ2-2|NA|NA|TRBV5-1
CASSLRLAGELFF
TGCGCCAGCAGCCTGAGACTAGCCGGGGAGCTGTTTTTT
>TRBJ1-1|TRBD1|once|TRBV29-1
CSVGRNRGRTEAFF
TGCAGCGTTGGACGTAACAGGGGGAGAACTGAAGCTTTCTTT
>TRBJ2-5|NA|NA|TRBV2
CAGGGDRQETQYF
TGTGCCGGCGGGGGGGACAGGCAAGAGACCCAGTACTTC
>TRBJ1-5|TRBD1|few|TRBV7-6
CASSLGQASNQPQHF
TGTGCCAGCAGCTTGGGACAGGCGAGCAATCAGCCCCAGCATTTT
>TRBJ1-5|NA|NA|TRBV6-5
CASSSLAGYSNQPQHF
TGTGCCAGCAGTTCGCTTGCAGGGTATAGCAATCAGCCCCAGCATTTT